A selection of T cell receptor beta chains follows, all from one sample in a study of blood T cell repertoires in COVID-19. The protocol was immunoSEQ multiplex PCR, while the TCRdb copy is restricted to in-frame clones and leaves out a portion. Of more than 300,000 clones listed, more than 75% were seen once; the top ten hold roughly 3.3%. Sequencing input: peripheral blood. Source of these receptors: a woman younger than 30 who had recovered from COVID-19. Each CDR3 is given with its conserved first and last residue. The order of the fields is clone size, V gene, D gene, J gene, CDR3 DNA, CDR3 protein. A D gene is named only where the DNA matches it firmly. Some rows mark clone size as missing; the rest say once, few, many or name a class of expanded clone.

>NA|TRBV3-1/TRBV3-2|TRBD2|TRBJ2-5
TGTGCCAGCAGCCCCGGGACTAGCGGCCTCCAAGAGACCCAGTACTTC
CASSPGTSGLQETQYF
>NA|TRBV5-6|NA|TRBJ1-1
TGTGCCAGCAGCTTCTACGACCTGTTGCTGCGGGGCGCTGAAGCTTTCTTT
CASSFYDLLLRGAEAFF
>NA|TRBV9|TRBD1|TRBJ2-3
TGTGCCAGCAGCGCCGGGACAGGGGGCCCAGATACGCAGTATTTT
CASSAGTGGPDTQYF
>NA|TRBV12-3/TRBV12-4|TRBD1|TRBJ2-3
TGTGCCAGCGAAAGAGAAAACAGGGGAACGCAGTATTTT
CASERENRGTQYF
>once|TRBV7-6|TRBD2|TRBJ2-2
TGTGCCAGCAGCTCAAGACTAGCGGGAGACACCGGGGAGCTGTTTTTT
CASSSRLAGDTGELFF
>NA|TRBV6-2/TRBV6-3|NA|TRBJ1-5
TGTGCCAGCAGTTACTCGAGGCAGCCCCAGCATTTT
CASSYSRQPQHF
>NA|TRBV24-1|TRBD2|TRBJ2-3
TGTGCCACCAGTGTAGCGGGGAGATACACAGATACGCAGTATTTT
CATSVAGRYTDTQYF
>once|TRBV19|NA|TRBJ2-1
TGTGCCAGTAGTATAGCCCGGACTGCCTACAATGAGCAGTTCTTC
CASSIARTAYNEQFF
>NA|TRBV4-3|TRBD2|TRBJ2-3
TGCGCCAGCAGCCAAGGGCGGGGGAGCACAGATACGCAGTATTTT
CASSQGRGSTDTQYF
>NA|TRBV18|TRBD1|TRBJ2-4
TGTGCCAGCTCCCCACCGGACAGGTATCAGGCCAAAAACATTCAGTACTTC
CASSPPDRYQAKNIQYF
>few|TRBV9|TRBD2|TRBJ2-1
TGTGCCAGCAGCCCCCGACCGGGACTAGCGGAGTACAATGAGCAGTTCTTC
CASSPRPGLAEYNEQFF
>once|TRBV28|NA|TRBJ1-2
TGTGCCAGCAGCGAGACCGGCAGGGGAAACTATGGCTACACCTTC
CASSETGRGNYGYTF
>NA|TRBV21-1|NA|TRBJ1-2
TGTGCCAGCAGCCCCAGACAGTCCTTC
CASSPRQSF
>NA|TRBV7-2|TRBD1|TRBJ1-3
TGTGCCAGCAGCTACGACAGGGACGGAAACACCATATATTTT
CASSYDRDGNTIYF
>NA|TRBV5-1|TRBD2|TRBJ2-1
TGCGCCAGCAGGTTAGCGGGGTCCTCCTACAATGAGCAGTTCTTC
CASRLAGSSYNEQFF
>once|TRBV5-4|TRBD1|TRBJ1-2
TGTGCCAGCGCGCCCTTCGGACAGGGGGCCCCCTCATACTATGGCTACACCTTC
CASAPFGQGAPSYYGYTF
>NA|TRBV2|TRBD1|TRBJ2-2
TGTGCCAGCAATTCAGGACAGGGGTTAACCGGGGAGCTGTTTTTT
CASNSGQGLTGELFF
>NA|TRBV19|TRBD2|TRBJ2-3
TGTGCCAGTAGTATACTAGCGGAGTTGACAGATACGCAGTATTTT
CASSILAELTDTQYF
>NA|TRBV7-2|NA|TRBJ2-1
TGTGCCAGCAGCTTAGTTACCGGGAGTGAGCAGTTCTTC
CASSLVTGSEQFF
>NA|TRBV4-3|NA|TRBJ1-1
TGCGCCAGCAGCCAAGATTCGGGGGGGAGAACTGAAGCTTTCTTT
CASSQDSGGRTEAFF
>NA|TRBV7-8|NA|TRBJ2-2
TGTGCCAGCAGCTTAGTTCGTGTTGGGCAGGATATAACTACCGGGGAGCTGTTTTTT
CASSLVRVGQDITTGELFF
>NA|TRBV13|TRBD2|TRBJ2-1
TGTGCCAGCAGCCTTACGGGGGGGCCCAATGAGCAGTTCTTC
CASSLTGGPNEQFF
>NA|TRBV15|TRBD1|TRBJ1-1
TGTGCCACCTACCGACAGGGGAACACTGAAGCTTTCTTT
CATYRQGNTEAFF
>NA|TRBV6-5|TRBD2|TRBJ2-3
TGTGCCACAAGACTAGCGGGAGGGACAGATACGCAGTATTTT
CATRLAGGTDTQYF
>NA|TRBV5-6|NA|TRBJ2-3
TGTGCCAGCAGCTTCGAGGAGACCATCACAGATACGCAGTATTTT
CASSFEETITDTQYF
>NA|TRBV14|TRBD2|TRBJ2-3
TGTGCCAGCAGCCAAGTTTGGACGGGAGGGTTCACAGATACGCAGTATTTT
CASSQVWTGGFTDTQYF
>NA|TRBV29-1|TRBD1|TRBJ2-5
TGCAGCGTGGCTCCGGGACAGGTTCGCGAGACCCAGTACTTC
CSVAPGQVRETQYF
>NA|TRBV7-2|TRBD2|TRBJ2-3
TGTGCCAGCAGCTTAGATCGCCGGGAGGGCCGAGAAACAGATACGCAGTATTTT
CASSLDRREGRETDTQYF
>NA|TRBV5-1|TRBD2|TRBJ2-1
TGCGCCAGCAGACTCGAGCGGGACTTGTACAATGAGCAGTTCTTC
CASRLERDLYNEQFF
>NA|TRBV10-3|TRBD1|TRBJ1-1
TGTGCCATCAGTGAACAGGGGAAGAACACTGAAGCTTTCTTT
CAISEQGKNTEAFF
>NA|TRBV6-2/TRBV6-3|NA|TRBJ2-5
TGTGCCAGCAGCTGGGGCGGAGCAGGGACCCAGTACTTC
CASSWGGAGTQYF
>NA|TRBV30|TRBD1|TRBJ1-1
TGTGCCTGGGAAACCGGGACAGGGAACACTGAAGCTTTCTTT
CAWETGTGNTEAFF
>NA|TRBV6-6|NA|TRBJ1-1
TGTGCCAGCACGCGACCCGGCAGGGGCACTGAAGCTTTCTTT
CASTRPGRGTEAFF
>NA|TRBV30|NA|TRBJ2-1
TGTGCCTGGACCGGACCCGGAGGGTGGAATGAGCAGTTCTTC
CAWTGPGGWNEQFF
>NA|TRBV10-3|TRBD2|TRBJ2-3
TGTGCCATCAGTGATTCTAGCGGGGGGACTACAGATACGCAGTATTTT
CAISDSSGGTTDTQYF
>NA|TRBV5-1|NA|TRBJ2-1
TGCGCCAGCAGCTTACAAGAGAGGGAATCCTACAATGAGCAGTTCTTC
CASSLQERESYNEQFF
>few|TRBV5-4|NA|TRBJ1-2
TGTGCCAGCAGCTTAGGGGGATTGGACTATGGCTACACCTTC
CASSLGGLDYGYTF
>NA|TRBV6-6|TRBD1|TRBJ1-1
TGTGCCAGCAGTTATCCGGGACAGATCCTCGCCACTGAAGCTTTCTTT
CASSYPGQILATEAFF
>once|TRBV11-3|NA|TRBJ1-1
TGTGCCAGCAGCTTGGGGGCTGCACTTAACACTGAAGCTTTCTTT
CASSLGAALNTEAFF
>NA|TRBV11-3|TRBD2|TRBJ2-1
TGTGCCAGCAGCTCCCCAAAAGGACTAGCGGGGAATGAGCAGTTCTTC
CASSSPKGLAGNEQFF
>NA|TRBV11-3|TRBD1|TRBJ1-2
TGTGCCAGCAGCTTTCTCGCGGCTGGGCGGGACAGGAGCGTTAACTATGGCTACACCTTC
CASSFLAAGRDRSVNYGYTF
>NA|TRBV12-5|TRBD1|TRBJ1-2
TGTGCTAGTGGTACAGGGGATACTAACTATGGCTACACCTTC
CASGTGDTNYGYTF
>NA|TRBV5-1|NA|TRBJ2-3
TGCGCCAGCAGCTTGGGGGGAGCCCCAGATACGCAGTATTTT
CASSLGGAPDTQYF
>NA|TRBV11-3|NA|TRBJ2-1
TGTGCCAGCAGCTCCGGGGGTTACAATGAGCAGTTCTTC
CASSSGGYNEQFF
>NA|TRBV27|NA|TRBJ1-2
TGTGCCAGCGTAAAACGTGGAGGGCAAAATGGCTACACCTTC
CASVKRGGQNGYTF
>NA|TRBV18|NA|TRBJ2-5
TGTGCCAGCACCTGGGGCGAGCAAGAGACCCAGTACTTC
CASTWGEQETQYF
>NA|TRBV27|TRBD1|TRBJ2-2
TGTGCCAGCAGTGTGGGACAGTTAATCCCCGGGGAGCTGTTTTTT
CASSVGQLIPGELFF
>NA|TRBV19|NA|TRBJ1-1
TGTGCCAGTAGAAACGGCCCGGCGGGGACTGAAGCTTTCTTT
CASRNGPAGTEAFF
>once|TRBV5-1|TRBD2|TRBJ2-1
TGCGCCAGCAGCTTGGTAGCGGGTGCCTACAATGAGCAGTTCTTC
CASSLVAGAYNEQFF
>once|TRBV7-9|NA|TRBJ2-5
TGTGCCAGCAGTTACCCCCCTCCGGGAGAGGGAGAGACCCAGTACTTC
CASSYPPPGEGETQYF
>NA|TRBV18|TRBD1|TRBJ1-3
TGTGCCAGCTCACCACCGAACAGGGGTGGAAACACCATATATTTT
CASSPPNRGGNTIYF
>NA|TRBV3-1/TRBV3-2|NA|TRBJ1-5
TGTGCCAGCAGCCAAGATTGTGGCAGGGGAGGGCAGCCCCAGCATTTT
CASSQDCGRGGQPQHF